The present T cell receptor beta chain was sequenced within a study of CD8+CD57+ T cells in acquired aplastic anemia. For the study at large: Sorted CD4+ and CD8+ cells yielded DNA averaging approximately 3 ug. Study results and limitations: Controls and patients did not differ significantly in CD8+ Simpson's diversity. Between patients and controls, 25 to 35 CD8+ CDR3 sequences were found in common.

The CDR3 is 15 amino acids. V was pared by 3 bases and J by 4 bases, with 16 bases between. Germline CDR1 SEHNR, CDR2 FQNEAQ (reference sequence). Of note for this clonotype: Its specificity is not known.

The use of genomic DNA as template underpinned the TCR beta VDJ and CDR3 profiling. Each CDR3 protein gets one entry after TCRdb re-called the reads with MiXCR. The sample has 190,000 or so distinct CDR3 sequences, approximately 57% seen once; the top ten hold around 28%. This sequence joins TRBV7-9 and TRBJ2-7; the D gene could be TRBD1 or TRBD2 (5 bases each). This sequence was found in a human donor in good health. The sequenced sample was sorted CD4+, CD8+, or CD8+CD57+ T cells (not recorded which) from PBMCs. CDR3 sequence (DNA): TGTGCCAGCAGCTTTAGGTACTGGGGGATGTACGAGCAGTACTTC. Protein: CASSFRYWGMYEQYF.